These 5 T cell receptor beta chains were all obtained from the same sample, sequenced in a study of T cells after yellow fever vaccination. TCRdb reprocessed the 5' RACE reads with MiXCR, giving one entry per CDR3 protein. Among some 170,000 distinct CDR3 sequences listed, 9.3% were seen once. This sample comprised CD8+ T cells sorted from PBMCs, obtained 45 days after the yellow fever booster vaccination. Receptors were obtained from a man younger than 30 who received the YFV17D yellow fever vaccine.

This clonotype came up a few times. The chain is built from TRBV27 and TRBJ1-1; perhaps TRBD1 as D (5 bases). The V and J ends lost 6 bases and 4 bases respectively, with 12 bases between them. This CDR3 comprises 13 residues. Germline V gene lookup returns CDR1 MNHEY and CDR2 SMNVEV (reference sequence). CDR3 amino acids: CASSQTGTTEAFF. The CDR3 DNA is TGTGCCAGCAGCCAGACGGGGACCACTGAAGCTTTCTTT.

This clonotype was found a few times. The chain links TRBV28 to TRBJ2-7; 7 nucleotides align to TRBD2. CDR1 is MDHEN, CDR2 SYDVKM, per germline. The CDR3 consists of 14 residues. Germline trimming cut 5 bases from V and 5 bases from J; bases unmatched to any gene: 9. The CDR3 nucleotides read TGTGCCAGCAGTAGTGCATCGGCGGGGGACGAGCAGTACGTC. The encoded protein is CASSSASAGDEQYV.

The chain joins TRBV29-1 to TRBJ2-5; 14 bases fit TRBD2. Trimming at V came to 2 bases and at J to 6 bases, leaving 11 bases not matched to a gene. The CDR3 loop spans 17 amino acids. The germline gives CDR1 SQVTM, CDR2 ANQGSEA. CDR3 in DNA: TGCAGCGTTGAAACGGTGGGACTAGCGGGGGTTATAAAGACCCAGTACTTC. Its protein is CSVETVGLAGVIKTQYF.

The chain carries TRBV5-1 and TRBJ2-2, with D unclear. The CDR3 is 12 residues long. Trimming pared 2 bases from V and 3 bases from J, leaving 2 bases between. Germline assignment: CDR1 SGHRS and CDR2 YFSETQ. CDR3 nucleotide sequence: TGCGCCAGCAGCTTTTACACCGGGGAGCTGTTTTTT. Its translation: CASSFYTGELFF.

The CDR3 bases are TGTGCCAGCAGCCCCATTAGCATGAAGGGACGTTTTGCCGGGGATGGCTACACCTTC. Residues: CASSPISMKGRFAGDGYTF. This chain uses TRBV5-4 with TRBJ1-2; D is possibly TRBD1 (5 bases). Trimming stripped 4 bases from V and 6 bases from J, with 31 bases between. Germline CDR1 and CDR2: SGHNT and YYREEE (reference sequence). This CDR3 has 19 residues.